The 27 T cell receptor beta chains reported below all come from one sample, sequenced in a study of blood T cells in healthy people across ages. Primers used in a second PCR of about 7 to 12 cycles were a sample-barcoded 5' primer and a J-beta primer mix. In TCRdb, the 5' RACE reads were re-called with MiXCR into one record per CDR3 protein. The table shows about 1.5 million distinct CDR3 sequences, with approximately 43% occurring only once. Sequencing was performed on blood. These receptors were collected from a woman between 18 and 30 years old in good health.

CDR3 protein: CASSVDRVANEKLFF. The CDR3 nucleotides read TGTGCCAGCAGTGTCGACAGGGTGGCTAATGAAAAACTGTTTTTT. The rearrangement joins TRBV2 to TRBJ1-4; TRBD1 matches 7 bases. The germline CDR1 and CDR2 sequences are SNHLY and FYNNEI. V gave up 4 bases and J gave up 3 bases; unmatched junction bases: 5. This CDR3 is 15 amino acids long.

This clonotype has more than one count but fewer than ten. The chain links TRBV5-1 to TRBJ2-5; 7 bases agree with TRBD2. Trimming removed 0 bases from V and 2 bases from J; junction bases left unmatched: 7. Germline lookup yields CDR1 SGHRS and CDR2 YFSETQ. CDR3 size: 16 residues. This chain's CDR3 is CASSLEAPSGQETQYF. CDR3 in DNA: TGCGCCAGCAGCTTGGAGGCGCCTAGCGGACAAGAGACCCAGTACTTC.

This chain uses TRBV11-2 with TRBJ2-5; maybe TRBD2 (7 bases). There are 16 residues in the CDR3. CDR1 is SGHAT and CDR2 is FQNNGV in the germline V gene. The ends were cut back, 4 bases at V and 1 base at J, with 16 bases in the middle. The CDR3 here is CASSSWGGGSQETQYF. The CDR3 DNA reads as TGTGCCAGCAGCTCTTGGGGAGGGGGTTCCCAAGAGACCCAGTACTTC. Full variable domain (outside the CDR3, taken from reference TRBV11-2 and TRBJ2-5): EAGVAQSPRYKIIEKRQSVAFWCNPISGHATLYWYQQILGQGPKLLIQFQNNGVVDDSQLPKDRFSAERLKGVDSTLKIQPAKLEDSAVYLCASSSWGGGSQETQYFGPGTRLLVL.

In its sample, this clonotype was seen a few times. The rearrangement uses TRBV6-6 and TRBJ1-5, with D tentatively TRBD1 (6 bases). CDR1 MNHNY and CDR2 SVGAGI come from the germline V gene (reference sequence). The V and J ends lost 2 bases and 3 bases respectively, with 14 bases between them. This CDR3 is 16 amino acids long. The CDR3 sequence is CASSYGGGQNNQPQHF. CDR3 bases: TGTGCCAGCAGTTACGGTGGGGGCCAGAACAATCAGCCCCAGCATTTT.

This clonotype was detected a few times. The chain combines TRBV10-3 with TRBJ2-1; 9 bases line up with TRBD2. J lost 8 bases, V lost 2 bases, and 7 bases had no gene match. The germline V gene encodes CDR1 ENHRY and CDR2 SYGVKD. The CDR3 runs 15 residues. The chain's CDR3 is CAISETSGPPDEQFF. Written as DNA, the CDR3 is TGTGCCATCAGTGAGACTAGCGGGCCTCCCGATGAGCAGTTCTTC.

This clonotype occurred a few times. The rearrangement joins TRBV9 to TRBJ2-7; a possible D gene is TRBD2 (6 bases). The CDR3 contains 15 residues. Germline CDR1 reads SGDLS; CDR2 reads YYNGEE. The V end was cut by 2 bases, the J end by 6 bases, with 18 bases between. CDR3 sequence reads: CASSVDGTGAGEQYF. Here the CDR3 DNA reads TGTGCCAGCAGCGTCGATGGGACGGGAGCGGGCGAGCAGTACTTC.

The table lists this clonotype with a count of one. The chain combines TRBV11-2 with TRBJ2-5, with 7 bases fitting TRBD2. This CDR3 is 15 amino acids long. CDR1 and CDR2 from the germline V gene are SGHAT and FQNNGV. J lost 4 bases, V lost 5 bases, and 10 bases had no gene match. CDR3 nucleotide sequence: TGTGCCAGCAGCCAATACTCCGGGACTACAGAGACCCAGTACTTC. Translating it yields CASSQYSGTTETQYF.

This clonotype was found a few times. The J gene is TRBJ2-1, the V gene TRBV7-9; D might be TRBD2 (5 bases). Per the germline V gene, CDR1 is SEHNR and CDR2 is FQNEAQ (reference sequence). This CDR3 spans 16 amino acids. V dropped 2 bases and J dropped 8 bases, with 19 bases sitting between them. The CDR3 loop is CASSLREIRGIHEQFF. CDR3 bases: TGTGCCAGCAGCTTAAGGGAGATCAGAGGGATCCATGAGCAGTTCTTC.

The gene calls are TRBV7-9 and TRBJ2-1; perhaps TRBD1 as D (5 bases). CDR1 and CDR2 (germline): SEHNR, FQNEAQ (reference sequence). The V end was cut by 5 bases, the J end by 2 bases, with 13 bases between. The CDR3 consists of 15 residues. This CDR3 reads CASSAKGPTYNEQFF. Here the CDR3 DNA reads TGTGCCAGCAGCGCCAAGGGGCCAACCTACAATGAGCAGTTCTTC.

The table lists this clonotype with a few counts. The chain is built from TRBV12-3 or TRBV12-4 and TRBJ2-1; 8 bases are shared with TRBD1. There are 15 residues in the CDR3. V lost 6 bases, J lost 7 bases, and 11 bases stayed unmatched. CDR3 loop: CASRGQGGSGNEQFF. The CDR3 nucleotides read TGTGCCAGCAGAGGACAGGGTGGATCTGGGAATGAGCAGTTCTTC.

The V call is TRBV12-3 or TRBV12-4, the J call TRBJ2-3; 12 nucleotides agree with TRBD2. CDR3 length: 16 amino acids. After removal of 6 bases from V and 3 bases from J, the junction contained 7 bases not matched to a gene. CDR3 sequence: CASSYGLAGLTDTQYF. CDR3 DNA sequence: TGTGCCAGCAGCTATGGACTAGCGGGATTGACAGATACGCAGTATTTT.

This chain uses TRBV2 with TRBJ1-2, with D uncertain. The CDR3 runs to 16 residues. The ends were cut back, 0 bases at V and 6 bases at J, with 17 bases in the middle. Looked up from germline, CDR1 is SNHLY and CDR2 is FYNNEI. The CDR3 nucleotides read TGTGCCAGCAGTGAAGCGCTTCAATCTGTTTTTCATGGCTACACCTTC. This encodes CASSEALQSVFHGYTF.

This clonotype was observed once. V usage is TRBV2 and J usage is TRBJ1-4, with D uncertain. Trimming removed 2 bases at V and 16 bases at J, with 11 bases between. Germline assignment: CDR1 SNHLY and CDR2 FYNNEI. The CDR3 runs to 11 residues. The CDR3 DNA reads TGTGCCAGCAGTGAATTTCTGACACCGTTTTTT. Its translation: CASSEFLTPFF.

This chain links TRBV6-5 with TRBJ1-1; D remains ambiguous. The CDR3 length is 16 residues. The germline V gene has CDR1 MNHEY and CDR2 SVGAGI. V lost 2 bases and J lost 0, with 13 bases in between. CDR3 nucleotide sequence: TGTGCCAGCAGTTACCGGTACAGCTCCATGAACACTGAAGCTTTCTTT. Encoded protein: CASSYRYSSMNTEAFF.

This sequence joins TRBV11-2 and TRBJ1-6; D remains ambiguous. Germline CDR1 is SGHAT and CDR2 is FQNNGV. The CDR3 sequence is 16 residues long. Trimming removed 7 bases at V and 1 base at J, with 14 bases between. DNA for the CDR3: TGTGCCAGCACCCAACTATACGGATCCTATAATTCACCCCTCCACTTT. Amino acid sequence: CASTQLYGSYNSPLHF. Based on the CDR3 plus reference TRBV11-2 and TRBJ1-6, the full variable domain is EAGVAQSPRYKIIEKRQSVAFWCNPISGHATLYWYQQILGQGPKLLIQFQNNGVVDDSQLPKDRFSAERLKGVDSTLKIQPAKLEDSAVYLCASTQLYGSYNSPLHFGNGTRLTVT.

This clonotype occurred a few times. The junction does not match germline at one end; this may be a read error. The genes are TRBV4-3 and TRBJ2-1; D might be TRBD2 (6 bases). The CDR3 sequence is 15 residues long. The germline gives CDR1 LGHNA, CDR2 YSLEER. CDR3 amino acids: CASSQGGGVYNEQFF. In DNA form, the CDR3 reads TGTGCCAGCAGCCAAGGTGGAGGGGTCTACAATGAGCAGTTCTTC.

V usage is TRBV27 and J usage is TRBJ2-4; TRBD1 matches at 9 bases. Losses at the gene ends were 2 bases for V and 0 bases for J; bases not matched to a gene: 8. The length of the CDR3 is 18 residues. Germline-derived CDR1 and CDR2 are MNHEY and SMNVEV (reference sequence). The CDR3 coding sequence is TGTGCCAGCAGTTTAGGCTACAGGGGGCGACTAGCCAAAAACATTCAGTACTTC. Translating it yields CASSLGYRGRLAKNIQYF.

This chain joins TRBV3-1 and TRBJ2-2, with D perhaps given as TRBD1 or TRBD2 (10 bases each). Germline lookup yields CDR1 LGHDT and CDR2 YNNKEL (reference sequence). V dropped 5 bases and J dropped 4 bases, with 26 bases sitting between them. The CDR3 length is 19 residues. For the CDR3, the DNA is TGTGCCAGCAGCGACCGGGACAGGGGCCTAGCGGGAGTCACCGGGGAGCTGTTTTTT. Protein sequence: CASSDRDRGLAGVTGELFF.

The chain combines TRBV4-3 with TRBJ2-7, with D perhaps matching TRBD1 (5 bases). From germline, CDR1 is LGHNA and CDR2 YSLEER. Trimming stripped 2 bases from V and 2 bases from J, with 10 bases between. CDR3 length: 14 amino acids. CDR3 nucleotide sequence: TGCGCCAGCAGCCAACTTCAGGGCACCTACGAGCAGTACTTC. Translated, it gives CASSQLQGTYEQYF.

V and J are TRBV29-1 and TRBJ1-2; D perhaps matches TRBD1 (5 bases). V dropped 7 bases and J dropped 5 bases, with 14 bases sitting between them. CDR1 SQVTM and CDR2 ANQGSEA come from the germline V gene. The CDR3 spans 12 residues. CDR3 sequence reads: CSADAGGYGYTF. The CDR3 nucleotides are TGCAGCGCCGACGCGGGGGGGTATGGCTACACCTTC. The whole variable domain, filled in from reference TRBV29-1 and TRBJ1-2, reads SAVISQKPSRDICQRGTSLTIQCQVDSQVTMMFWYRQQPGQSLTLIATANQGSEATYESGFVIDKFPISRPNLTFSTLTVSNMSPEDSSIYLCSADAGGYGYTFGSGTRLTVV.

The chain has TRBV9 and TRBJ2-3; D is unclear. The CDR3 spans 13 residues. Between the trimmed V and J ends, which lost 10 bases and 4 bases, there was a span of 16 bases. Germline CDR1 reads SGDLS; CDR2 reads YYNGEE. CDR3 sequence: CALDCGQADTQYF. The CDR3 coding sequence is TGTGCCCTTGATTGTGGCCAAGCAGATACGCAGTATTTT.

The chain is built from TRBV12-3 or TRBV12-4 and TRBJ2-3; 8 nucleotides agree with TRBD2. Trimming removed 5 bases from V and 2 bases from J; junction bases left unmatched: 9. This CDR3 is 16 amino acids long. The CDR3 nucleotides are TGTGCCAGCAGTCTCACTAGCGGAGGACCCACAGATACGCAGTATTTT. Its translation: CASSLTSGGPTDTQYF.

In this sample, this clonotype turned up a few times. CDR3 in amino acids: CASSFSGVTEAFF. The CDR3 nucleotides read TGTGCCAGCAGCTTTTCCGGGGTCACTGAAGCTTTCTTT. The V and J genes are TRBV7-2 and TRBJ1-1; D is uncertain. The CDR3 is 13 amino acids. V shed 3 bases and J shed 4 bases, with 9 bases lying between them. CDR1 is SGHTA, CDR2 FQGNSA, per germline.

Note on this clonotype: A junction end diverges from the germline sequence, so it may reflect a read error. The J gene is TRBJ1-4, the V gene TRBV6-5, with a tentative D call TRBD1 (5 bases). This CDR3 comprises 16 residues. Germline lookup yields CDR1 MNHEY and CDR2 SVGAGI. CDR3 DNA: TGTGCCAGCAGTTTTCGGAAGGGAGGGACTAGTGAAAAACTGTTTTTT. Its protein product is CASSFRKGGTSEKLFF.

This clonotype has only a few counts. The chain uses TRBV7-6 and TRBJ2-1; 9 nucleotides agree with TRBD2. Germline V gene lookup returns CDR1 SGHVS and CDR2 FNYEAQ. V was pared by 5 bases and J by 0 bases, with 14 bases of the junction left unmatched. The CDR3 has 19 amino acids. CDR3 residues: CASSLLVAGALGSYNEQFF. The CDR3 DNA follows: TGTGCCAGCAGCCTTCTGGTAGCGGGGGCCCTAGGCTCCTACAATGAGCAGTTCTTC.

This chain connects TRBV7-8 to TRBJ1-5; perhaps TRBD1 as D (5 bases). Deletions cut 2 bases from V and 1 base from J, with 12 bases between. Per the germline V gene, CDR1 is SGHVS and CDR2 is FQNEAQ. CDR3 length: 16 residues. The CDR3 DNA follows: TGTGCCAGCAGCTTAAGGCGGGGGGACAGCAATCAGCCCCAGCATTTT. Its translation is CASSLRRGDSNQPQHF.

This clonotype has only a few counts. The chain is built from TRBV27 and TRBJ1-5; D is unresolved. V shed 4 bases and J shed 2 bases, with 12 bases lying between them. Germline V gives CDR1 MNHEY, CDR2 SMNVEV (reference sequence). The CDR3 length is 15 residues. CDR3 in DNA: TGTGCCAGCAGTTCGGGAGTCTACGGCAATCAGCCCCAGCATTTT. It specifies CASSSGVYGNQPQHF.